This entry concerns a single TCR beta chain. The antigen this receptor binds is unknown. No much larger clonotype is one base removed from it; base qualities were not supplied. The sample comes from a study of blood T cell repertoires in COVID-19 (dated by TCRdb to 2018 to 2021). In the study overall: Collaborator samples came from the United States, Italy and Spain and covered acute and convalescent phases of COVID-19. The material from the prospective study consisted of cDNA or gDNA derived from T cells, B-cell-depleted T cells, or PBMCs. Deeply sampled blood TCRbeta repertoires from subjects exposed to, actively infected with, or recovered from COVID-19 were included in the dataset. A freely available public database, intended as a resource for researchers studying the immune response to SARS-CoV-2, is where the repertoires were released. Samples were obtained from the ongoing ImmuneRACE study (first 160 participants) and from over a thousand subjects provided by 6 global collaborators. Nearly every sample came with metadata listing a de-identified subject ID, COVID-19 status, age in years and sex. Where available, HLA class I and class II types were taken from metadata supplied by the sample provider and were not determined by assay-based typing.

The paper's findings and limits, for the study overall: How much clinical and demographic metadata was included differed by source and by participant, and the metadata was provided uncurated.

TCRbeta CDR3 regions were amplified from genomic DNA using the immunoSEQ Assay, a bias-controlled multiplex PCR. In the source study's methods: Nucleated cell counts per sample were estimated from amplification of reference gene primers within the assay. To quantify the absolute abundance of each unique TCRbeta CDR3 rearrangement, sequence reads were collapsed and filtered. For each sample, productive Simpson clonality was calculated as the square root of Simpson's diversity index across productive rearrangements. In TCRdb, the immuneACCESS table is reduced to in-frame sequences with V and J assigned. These tables do not hold every clone; where another copy was compared, an unresolved V gene accounts for under half, and the others remain unexplained. For V, J and clone size, that table is used; D and trimming come from the DNA. The sample profile shows approximately 140,000 clones; approximately 80% of them were found once. The biggest ten clones account for over 10% of the sample.

The CDR3 numbers 16 residues from cysteine through phenylalanine. CDR3 DNA is the only sequence kept; it has 48 bases, read in frame from the first base. In the germline V gene, CDR1 corresponds to MGHRA and CDR2 to YSYEKL. Clipping removes 1 base from V and 2 bases from J, with 1 as the unmatched junction base count. The collaborating institutions used their own protocols to collect whole blood in K2EDTA tubes. For TCRbeta analysis, collaborator samples were shipped as frozen whole blood, as isolated PBMCs, or as DNA extracted from either sample type. This sequence was found in a man aged 55 to 70 with active or convalescent COVID-19. The rearrangement joined TRBV4-1 to TRBJ2-5; 13 junctional bases match TRBD2. The specimen sequenced was peripheral blood. The CDR3 corresponds to CASSQALAGGQETQYF. The DNA sequence follows: TGCGCCAGCAGCCAAGCACTAGCGGGAGGGCAAGAGACCCAGTACTTC.